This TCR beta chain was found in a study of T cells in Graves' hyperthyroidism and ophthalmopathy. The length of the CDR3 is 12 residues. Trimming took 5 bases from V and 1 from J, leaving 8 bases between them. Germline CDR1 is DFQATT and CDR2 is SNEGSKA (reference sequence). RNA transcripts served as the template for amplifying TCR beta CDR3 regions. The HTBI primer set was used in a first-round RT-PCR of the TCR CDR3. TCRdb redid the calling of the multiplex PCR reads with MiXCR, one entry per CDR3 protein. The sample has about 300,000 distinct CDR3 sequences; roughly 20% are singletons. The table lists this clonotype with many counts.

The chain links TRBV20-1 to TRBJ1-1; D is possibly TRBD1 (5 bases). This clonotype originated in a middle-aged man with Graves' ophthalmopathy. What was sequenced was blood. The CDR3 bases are TGCAGTGCTTTGCAGGGGAACACTGAAGCTTTCTTT. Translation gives CSALQGNTEAFF.